This TCR beta chain is drawn from a study of blood T cells in healthy people across ages. This clonotype was observed a few times. A second 7 to 11 cycle PCR used barcoded and J-beta primers. One entry per CDR3 protein, called by TCRdb with MiXCR from the 5' RACE reads. The profile shows roughly 930,000 distinct CDR3 sequences, around 49% of them singletons. The receptor was derived from a young man in good health. Sequencing was done on a sample of blood.

In DNA, the CDR3 is TGTGCCAGCAGCCAAGATCGACTAGCGGGCACAGATACGCAGTATTTT. Protein: CASSQDRLAGTDTQYF. This chain links TRBV3-1 with TRBJ2-3, with 9 bases matching TRBD2. V shed 0 bases, J shed 1 base, and the junction held 2 bases outside the gene matches. Germline V CDR1 and CDR2: LGHDT, YNNKEL (reference sequence). This CDR3 has 16 amino acids.